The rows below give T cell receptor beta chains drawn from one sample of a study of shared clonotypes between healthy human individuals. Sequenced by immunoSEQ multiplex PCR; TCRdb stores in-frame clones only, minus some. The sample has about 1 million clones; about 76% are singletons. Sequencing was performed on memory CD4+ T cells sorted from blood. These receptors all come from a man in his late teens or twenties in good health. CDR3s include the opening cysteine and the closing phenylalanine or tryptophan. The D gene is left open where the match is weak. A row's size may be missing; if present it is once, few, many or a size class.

CDR3 protein: CAWSGGSRTEAFF; CDR3 DNA: TGTGCCTGGAGTGGGGGGAGTAGGACTGAAGCTTTCTTT; J gene: TRBJ1-1; clone size: once; D gene: NA; V gene: TRBV30
CDR3 protein: CASSLTGSSYEQYF; CDR3 DNA: TGTGCCAGCAGTCTGACGGGAAGCTCCTACGAGCAGTACTTC; J gene: TRBJ2-7; clone size: NA; D gene: NA; V gene: TRBV27
CDR3 protein: CASSLGRGGTEAFF; CDR3 DNA: TGTGCCAGCAGTTTGGGCAGGGGGGGCACTGAAGCTTTCTTT; J gene: TRBJ1-1; clone size: NA; D gene: TRBD1; V gene: TRBV28
CDR3 protein: CASSPQRGSTDTQYF; CDR3 DNA: TGTGCCAGCAGTCCACAACGGGGTTCCACAGATACGCAGTATTTT; J gene: TRBJ2-3; clone size: NA; D gene: NA; V gene: TRBV7-2
CDR3 protein: CAWSLQGGYSPLHF; CDR3 DNA: TGTGCCTGGAGTTTACAGGGCGGGTATTCACCCCTCCACTTT; J gene: TRBJ1-6; clone size: NA; D gene: NA; V gene: TRBV30
CDR3 protein: CASSLGLGPSGNTIYF; CDR3 DNA: TGCGCCAGCAGCTTAGGGTTGGGTCCCTCTGGAAACACCATATATTTT; J gene: TRBJ1-3; clone size: NA; D gene: NA; V gene: TRBV5-1
CDR3 protein: CASSSGQASADTQYF; CDR3 DNA: TGCGCCAGCAGCTCGGGACAGGCGTCGGCAGATACGCAGTATTTT; J gene: TRBJ2-3; clone size: NA; D gene: TRBD1; V gene: TRBV5-1
CDR3 protein: CASSEGGARTDTQYF; CDR3 DNA: TGCGCCAGCAGTGAGGGGGGGGCCCGCACAGATACGCAGTATTTT; J gene: TRBJ2-3; clone size: NA; D gene: NA; V gene: TRBV10-1
CDR3 protein: CASSSDRGFNYGYTF; CDR3 DNA: TGTGCCAGCAGCTCGGACAGGGGGTTTAACTATGGCTACACCTTC; J gene: TRBJ1-2; clone size: NA; D gene: TRBD1; V gene: TRBV7-2
CDR3 protein: CASSDSLAGYNEQFF; CDR3 DNA: TGTGCCAGCAGTGACTCTCTAGCGGGGTACAATGAGCAGTTCTTC; J gene: TRBJ2-1; clone size: NA; D gene: TRBD2; V gene: TRBV6-4
CDR3 protein: CASSPRGTAFSSYEQYF; CDR3 DNA: TGTGCCAGCAGCCCCCGTGGCACAGCCTTCAGCTCCTACGAGCAGTACTTC; J gene: TRBJ2-7; clone size: few; D gene: NA; V gene: TRBV7-2
CDR3 protein: CSVEVGQNYGYTF; CDR3 DNA: TGCAGCGTTGAAGTGGGGCAGAACTATGGCTACACCTTC; J gene: TRBJ1-2; clone size: NA; D gene: NA; V gene: TRBV29-1
CDR3 protein: CASSVGDSVISNYGYTF; CDR3 DNA: TGTGCCAGCAGTGTGGGGGACAGCGTAATATCTAACTATGGCTACACCTTC; J gene: TRBJ1-2; clone size: NA; D gene: TRBD1; V gene: TRBV28
CDR3 protein: CASSQERGTGELFF; CDR3 DNA: TGCGCCAGCAGCCAAGAAAGGGGCACCGGGGAGCTGTTTTTT; J gene: TRBJ2-2; clone size: few; D gene: NA; V gene: TRBV4-1
CDR3 protein: CAISEFQGKDIQYF; CDR3 DNA: TGTGCCATCAGTGAGTTCCAGGGGAAGGACATTCAGTACTTC; J gene: TRBJ2-4; clone size: NA; D gene: NA; V gene: TRBV10-3
CDR3 protein: CASTIVPTGAQETQYF; CDR3 DNA: TGTGCCAGCACCATCGTGCCCACAGGGGCCCAAGAGACCCAGTACTTC; J gene: TRBJ2-5; clone size: NA; D gene: TRBD1; V gene: TRBV5-4
CDR3 protein: CASSDWGGWYEQYF; CDR3 DNA: TGTGCCAGCTCAGACTGGGGCGGTTGGTACGAGCAGTACTTC; J gene: TRBJ2-7; clone size: once; D gene: NA; V gene: TRBV5-6
CDR3 protein: CASSLASGRTYNEQFF; CDR3 DNA: TGTGCCAGCAGCTTAGCCAGCGGGAGGACCTACAATGAGCAGTTCTTC; J gene: TRBJ2-1; clone size: NA; D gene: TRBD2; V gene: TRBV7-9
CDR3 protein: CASSPAGTGTSPLHF; CDR3 DNA: TGTGCCAGCAGCCCCGCCGGGACAGGGACTTCACCCCTCCACTTT; J gene: TRBJ1-6; clone size: NA; D gene: TRBD1; V gene: TRBV5-6
CDR3 protein: CASRGDRVWTEAFF; CDR3 DNA: TGTGCCAGTAGAGGGGACAGGGTTTGGACTGAAGCTTTCTTT; J gene: TRBJ1-1; clone size: few; D gene: TRBD1; V gene: TRBV19
CDR3 protein: CASSTGTGYDEQYF; CDR3 DNA: TGTGCCAGCAGTACCGGGACAGGGTATGACGAGCAGTACTTC; J gene: TRBJ2-7; clone size: once; D gene: TRBD1; V gene: TRBV6-6
CDR3 protein: CASSDEPAAIYGYTF; CDR3 DNA: TGCGCCAGCAGTGACGAACCTGCAGCCATCTATGGCTACACCTTC; J gene: TRBJ1-2; clone size: NA; D gene: NA; V gene: TRBV4-3
CDR3 protein: CASSVAGFSYEQYF; CDR3 DNA: TGTGCCAGCAGCGTGGCCGGCTTTTCCTACGAGCAGTACTTC; J gene: TRBJ2-7; clone size: NA; D gene: NA; V gene: TRBV9
CDR3 protein: CSAGQGLSTGELFF; CDR3 DNA: TGCAGCGCCGGACAGGGGCTTAGCACCGGGGAGCTGTTTTTT; J gene: TRBJ2-2; clone size: NA; D gene: TRBD1; V gene: TRBV29-1
CDR3 protein: CASGVVANTEAFF; CDR3 DNA: TGTGCCAGCGGGGTTGTCGCGAACACTGAAGCTTTCTTT; J gene: TRBJ1-1; clone size: NA; D gene: NA; V gene: TRBV2
CDR3 protein: CASGTAAGAGNYEQYF; CDR3 DNA: TGCGCCAGCGGTACCGCCGCGGGGGCCGGTAACTACGAGCAGTACTTC; J gene: TRBJ2-7; clone size: NA; D gene: NA; V gene: TRBV5-1
CDR3 protein: CASSSTGGAYEQYF; CDR3 DNA: TGTGCCAGCAGTTCGACAGGGGGGGCCTACGAGCAGTACTTC; J gene: TRBJ2-7; clone size: NA; D gene: TRBD1; V gene: TRBV6-1
CDR3 protein: CASSPPDSYEQYF; CDR3 DNA: TGTGCCAGCTCACCACCTGACAGCTACGAGCAGTACTTC; J gene: TRBJ2-7; clone size: NA; D gene: NA; V gene: TRBV18
CDR3 protein: CARSQDRLAKNIQYF; CDR3 DNA: TGTGCCAGAAGCCAGGACAGATTAGCCAAAAACATTCAGTACTTC; J gene: TRBJ2-4; clone size: few; D gene: NA; V gene: TRBV5-3
CDR3 protein: CASSLAPAGEYEQYF; CDR3 DNA: TGTGCCAGCAGCTTGGCCCCAGCGGGGGAATACGAGCAGTACTTC; J gene: TRBJ2-7; clone size: NA; D gene: TRBD2; V gene: TRBV5-4
CDR3 protein: CATSRPLGGVAYEQYF; CDR3 DNA: TGTGCCACCAGCCGACCCTTGGGGGGGGTAGCCTACGAGCAGTACTTC; J gene: TRBJ2-7; clone size: few; D gene: TRBD2; V gene: TRBV15
CDR3 protein: CASSSDSWEKLFF; CDR3 DNA: TGTGCCAGCAGCTCAGACAGTTGGGAAAAACTGTTTTTT; J gene: TRBJ1-4; clone size: NA; D gene: NA; V gene: TRBV7-9
CDR3 protein: CATSRDLDYTQYF; CDR3 DNA: TGTGCCACCAGCAGAGATTTGGATTATACGCAGTATTTT; J gene: TRBJ2-3; clone size: NA; D gene: NA; V gene: TRBV15
CDR3 protein: CASTGQSQETQYF; CDR3 DNA: TGTGCCAGCACCGGACAGTCCCAAGAGACCCAGTACTTC; J gene: TRBJ2-5; clone size: NA; D gene: NA; V gene: TRBV5-4
CDR3 protein: CASSQGVSQPQHF; CDR3 DNA: TGTGCCAGCAGCCAGGGGGTATCTCAGCCCCAGCATTTT; J gene: TRBJ1-5; clone size: NA; D gene: TRBD1; V gene: TRBV11-2
CDR3 protein: CASSVGLAAFSGANVLTF; CDR3 DNA: TGTGCCAGCAGCGTAGGACTAGCGGCCTTTTCTGGGGCCAACGTCCTGACTTTC; J gene: TRBJ2-6; clone size: NA; D gene: TRBD2; V gene: TRBV9
CDR3 protein: CASSQAPTESSGNTIYF; CDR3 DNA: TGCGCCAGCAGCCAGGCTCCCACAGAGAGCTCTGGAAACACCATATATTTT; J gene: TRBJ1-3; clone size: NA; D gene: NA; V gene: TRBV4-1
CDR3 protein: CASSQERGQGTDTQYF; CDR3 DNA: TGCGCCAGCAGCCAAGAGCGGGGACAGGGCACAGATACGCAGTATTTT; J gene: TRBJ2-3; clone size: NA; D gene: TRBD1; V gene: TRBV4-1
CDR3 protein: CASSVGGYYGYTF; CDR3 DNA: TGTGCCAGCAGTGTAGGCGGCTACTATGGCTACACCTTC; J gene: TRBJ1-2; clone size: few; D gene: NA; V gene: TRBV2
CDR3 protein: CAITSEPGGRGNEQFF; CDR3 DNA: TGTGCCATCACCTCCGAACCAGGGGGCAGGGGCAATGAGCAGTTCTTC; J gene: TRBJ2-1; clone size: NA; D gene: TRBD1; V gene: TRBV10-3
CDR3 protein: CASSVVGQGNEQFF; CDR3 DNA: TGTGCCAGCAGCGTAGTGGGACAGGGCAATGAGCAGTTCTTC; J gene: TRBJ2-1; clone size: NA; D gene: TRBD1; V gene: TRBV9
CDR3 protein: CASRFSSYNSPLHF; CDR3 DNA: TGTGCCAGCAGATTTAGCTCCTATAATTCACCCCTCCACTTT; J gene: TRBJ1-6; clone size: NA; D gene: NA; V gene: TRBV27
CDR3 protein: CASSPNRQGYEQYF; CDR3 DNA: TGTGCCAGCTCACCGAACCGACAGGGCTACGAGCAGTACTTC; J gene: TRBJ2-7; clone size: NA; D gene: TRBD1; V gene: TRBV18
CDR3 protein: CAITGGGSGWTAEAFF; CDR3 DNA: TGTGCCATCACCGGAGGGGGCTCCGGATGGACGGCTGAAGCTTTCTTT; J gene: TRBJ1-1; clone size: NA; D gene: TRBD1; V gene: TRBV10-3